The rows below give T cell receptor beta chains drawn from one sample of a study of T cell responses to AZD1222 COVID-19 vaccine. TCRdb's copy holds only in-frame clones and misses some; the assay was immunoSEQ multiplex PCR. The table shows 94,000 or so clones, with approximately 87% occurring only once. The specimen was peripheral blood, collected on day 0 of AZD1222 vaccination. The receptors derive from an adult in good health. Both conserved end residues are part of each CDR3. A D gene is named only where the DNA matches it firmly. Size is stated for part of the rows, as once, few or many counts, or as a class when the clone is expanded.

d_call | j_call | clone_size | v_call | cdr3_aa | cdr3_nt
TRBD1 | TRBJ2-7 | . | TRBV12-3/TRBV12-4 | CASSPTGVNEQYF | TGTGCCAGCAGCCCGACAGGGGTAAACGAGCAGTACTTC
. | TRBJ1-5 | once | TRBV27 | CASSFGGISSNQPQHF | TGTGCCAGCAGTTTTGGGGGTATTTCAAGCAATCAGCCCCAGCATTTT
TRBD2 | TRBJ2-1 | . | TRBV7-2 | CASRPTRTSGYNEQFF | TGTGCCAGCAGACCGACTAGGACTAGCGGCTACAATGAGCAGTTCTTC
. | TRBJ1-6 | . | TRBV28 | CAHGGSSYNSPLHF | TGTGCTCACGGGGGTAGCTCCTATAATTCACCCCTCCACTTT
TRBD1 | TRBJ1-5 | once | TRBV24-1 | CATSGPGTGGGQPQHF | TGTGCCACCAGTGGCCCCGGGACAGGGGGCGGTCAGCCCCAGCATTTT
TRBD1 | TRBJ2-3 | once | TRBV19 | CASSDGTGNTDTQYF | TGTGCCAGTAGCGATGGGACAGGGAACACAGATACGCAGTATTTT
. | TRBJ2-5 | . | TRBV14 | CASSPPGETQYF | TGTGCCAGCAGCCCCCCGGGAGAGACCCAGTACTTC
. | TRBJ1-2 | once | TRBV28 | CATEPLNGYTF | TGTGCCACCGAGCCCCTCAATGGCTACACCTTC
. | TRBJ2-7 | . | TRBV7-9 | CASSLNFYEQYF | TGTGCCAGCAGCTTAAATTTCTACGAGCAGTACTTC
TRBD2 | TRBJ2-7 | few | TRBV28 | CASSLSSGRLSEQYF | TGTGCCAGCAGTTTATCTAGCGGGAGGCTATCCGAGCAGTACTTC
. | TRBJ1-2 | . | TRBV25-1 | CASSEYLGQGGGYTF | TGTGCCAGCAGTGAATATTTGGGGCAGGGCGGTGGCTACACCTTC
. | TRBJ2-6 | . | TRBV5-1 | CASSFLLSGANVLTF | TGCGCCAGCAGCTTCCTCCTCTCTGGGGCCAACGTCCTGACTTTC
. | TRBJ2-7 | . | TRBV7-2 | CASSLDSHYEQYF | TGTGCCAGCAGCTTAGATTCACATTACGAGCAGTACTTC
. | TRBJ2-7 | . | TRBV28 | CASSLVGKNYEQYF | TGTGCCAGCAGTTTAGTCGGGAAAAACTACGAGCAGTACTTC
. | TRBJ2-5 | . | TRBV19 | CASSIGYQETQYF | TGTGCCAGTAGTATAGGGTACCAAGAGACCCAGTACTTC
TRBD2 | TRBJ2-3 | . | TRBV9 | CASSADAPGGRVTDTQYF | TGTGCCAGCAGCGCTGACGCGCCGGGCGGGAGGGTCACAGATACGCAGTATTTT
. | TRBJ2-7 | . | TRBV6-1 | CASSERSAYEQYF | TGTGCCAGCAGTGAACGATCGGCCTACGAGCAGTACTTC
. | TRBJ2-1 | . | TRBV15 | CATSRVGTGILGEQFF | TGTGCCACCAGCAGAGTTGGGACGGGGATCCTAGGTGAGCAGTTCTTC
TRBD2 | TRBJ2-3 | . | TRBV7-2 | CASKEGLAEDTQYF | TGTGCCAGCAAGGAGGGGCTAGCGGAAGATACGCAGTATTTT
. | TRBJ2-7 | . | TRBV6-2/TRBV6-3 | CASSRAGAETPYEQYF | TGTGCCAGCAGCCGGGCGGGGGCCGAGACCCCCTACGAGCAGTACTTC
TRBD1 | TRBJ2-5 | few | TRBV30 | CACAGDRARDRETQYF | TGTGCCTGCGCCGGGGACAGGGCTAGGGATAGGGAGACCCAGTACTTC
TRBD1 | TRBJ1-1 | . | TRBV2 | CASSGLTGGGAEAFF | TGTGCCAGCAGCGGGTTGACAGGGGGCGGTGCTGAAGCTTTCTTT
TRBD2 | TRBJ2-1 | . | TRBV7-6 | CASSSQLAGVVLNEQFF | TGTGCCAGCAGCTCCCAACTAGCGGGAGTAGTGTTGAATGAGCAGTTCTTC